The entry below describes one TCR beta chain. Antigen unknown. The V and J ends lost 7 bases and 3 bases respectively, with 9 bases between them. CDR1 and CDR2 from the germline V gene are DFQATT and SNEGSKA (reference sequence). CDR3 length equals 11 residues. Quantitative 5'-RACE with molecular barcodes produced the TCR beta libraries. In TCRdb, the 5' RACE reads were re-called with MiXCR into one record per CDR3 protein. The sample contains about 840,000 distinct CDR3 sequences, approximately 10% of which appear only once. These data are taken from a study of CD8 T cells in ankylosing spondylitis. Study observations and caveats: Clones that were linked to disease were CD8+ and were relatively rare in peripheral blood. The study looked at matched synovial fluid samples from ankylosing spondylitis patients. Disease-linked clones were reported to be significantly enriched there. About 8 highly homologous variants made up a TCR beta motif, and this motif appeared characteristic of ankylosing spondylitis blood. Some of these motif variants have turned up before, in reports on reactive arthritis synovial fluid and blood.

The source is a male donor with ankylosing spondylitis. The specimen was blood, either unsorted or a sorted T cell fraction (not recorded which). The rearrangement uses TRBV20-1 and TRBJ1-1; the D gene is possibly TRBD1 (5 bases). The CDR3 sequence: CSEAGDTEAFF. The CDR3 coding sequence is TGCAGTGAGGCGGGGGACACTGAAGCTTTCTTT.